These 9 T cell receptor beta chains were all obtained from the same sample, sequenced in a study of early T cells in non-severe SARS-CoV-2 infection. TCRdb recomputed calls from the 5' RACE reads with MiXCR, one row per CDR3 protein. The repertoire consists of 66,000 or so distinct CDR3 sequences, with under 15% occurring once and the leading ten covering about 8%. Material for sequencing was whole blood. Receptor source: an adult who was a healthcare worker with PCR-confirmed SARS-CoV-2 infection or an uninfected control (not recorded which).

V is TRBV18 and J is TRBJ1-2; D is unclear. The CDR3 length is 12 residues. V was pared by 3 bases and J by 6 bases, with 8 bases between. Looked up from germline, CDR1 is KGHSH and CDR2 is LQKENI. CDR3 loop: CASSPSTDGYTF. The CDR3, as DNA: TGTGCCAGCTCACCCTCGACGGATGGCTACACCTTC.

CDR3 in amino acids: CASSFPDVEQFF. CDR3 nucleotides: TGTGCCAGCAGTTTCCCCGACGTTGAGCAGTTCTTC. The chain recombines TRBV28 with TRBJ2-1; D uncertain. The CDR3 is made up of 12 amino acids. Per the germline V gene, CDR1 is MDHEN and CDR2 is SYDVKM. The V gene lost 3 bases and the J gene lost 9 bases, with 9 bases spanning the gap.

This clonotype was picked up many times. The chain is built from TRBV11-2 and TRBJ1-1, with D possibly being TRBD1 (5 bases). Germline values: CDR1 SGHAT, CDR2 FQNNGV. The CDR3 is 15 residues long. Trimming cost V 3 bases and J 3 bases, with 14 bases left between them. CDR3 sequence reads: CASSFNRGADTEAFF. The CDR3 coding sequence is TGTGCCAGCAGCTTCAACCGCGGGGCGGACACTGAAGCTTTCTTT.

The V and J genes are TRBV4-3 and TRBJ2-7, with TRBD2 identical over 9 bases. This CDR3 contains 16 residues. Per germline, CDR1 LGHNA and CDR2 YSLEER. V lost 0 bases, J lost 6 bases, and 9 bases stayed unmatched. CDR3 sequence: CASSQDMAGGGAEQYF. The DNA of the CDR3 is TGCGCCAGCAGCCAAGATATGGCGGGAGGGGGCGCCGAGCAGTACTTC.

This clonotype turned up a few times. One end of the junction does not line up with germline, which may come from a read error. This chain connects TRBV20-1 to TRBJ1-1; D gene uncertain. Germline CDR1 reads DFQATT; CDR2 reads SNEGSKA (reference sequence). This CDR3 comprises 12 residues. CDR3 amino acids: CSAPATEDEVFF. CDR3 coding DNA: TGCAGTGCCCCAGCCACAGAGGATGAAGTTTTCTTT.

The J gene is TRBJ2-7, the V gene TRBV19; D gene unclear. Trimming left V 5 bases short and J 2 bases short, with 10 bases between. The CDR3 is made up of 13 amino acids. From germline, CDR1 is LNHDA and CDR2 SQIVND (reference sequence). As DNA, the CDR3 is TGTGCCAGTAGTCCCGGGCCGCCCTACGAGCAGTACTTC. Translation: CASSPGPPYEQYF.

The V call is TRBV29-1, the J call TRBJ2-7; TRBD1 matches 7 bases. Germline V gene data show CDR1 as SQVTM and CDR2 as ANQGSEA. The CDR3 is 14 residues long. V was pared by 7 bases and J by 4 bases, with 13 bases of the junction left unmatched. This CDR3 is CSEVQGPKRYEQYF. CDR3 bases: TGCAGCGAAGTACAGGGGCCAAAGAGGTACGAGCAGTACTTC.

This clonotype was recorded a few times. V gene TRBV7-9 combines with J gene TRBJ1-2; 7 nucleotides align to TRBD1. CDR3 length: 14 residues. From germline, CDR1 is SEHNR and CDR2 FQNEAQ (reference sequence). V lost 5 bases, J lost 0 bases, and 3 bases stayed unmatched. CDR3 nucleotide sequence: TGTGCCAGCAGCCGAGGGGGCCCTAACTATGGCTACACCTTC. It codes for CASSRGGPNYGYTF.

At least ten counts were recorded for this clonotype. At one of its ends the junction is not consistent with the germline gene, which may arise from a read error. The V and J genes are TRBV11-1 and TRBJ2-7; the D gene is possibly TRBD2 (5 bases). The CDR3 has 11 residues. Germline-derived CDR1 and CDR2 are SGHAT and FQDESV (reference sequence). CDR3 nucleotide sequence: TGTGCCAGCAGCTCATCCTCGGGATCCGACTTC. Translated: CASSSSSGSDF.